Below, one T cell receptor beta chain is given with its context. This entry belongs to a study of blood T cell repertoires in COVID-19. Study-level background: The study drew acute and convalescent COVID-19 samples from the United States, Italy and Spain.

Here immunoSEQ multiplex PCR was the method, and the copy in TCRdb shows in-frame clones only, minus some. This table has about 310,000 clones, 89% appearing once. The CDR3 is 17 residues long. V was clipped by 5 bases and J by 2 bases, with 20 bases between them. Germline values: CDR1 MDHEN, CDR2 SYDVKM. What was sequenced was PBMCs or T cells enriched from blood (not recorded which). The chain uses TRBV28 and TRBJ2-3; maybe TRBD2 (5 bases). This TCR came from a middle-aged woman who had recovered from COVID-19. CDR3 sequence (DNA): TGTGCCAGCAGTCGCTTAGGAGTGGACTCTTTCACAGATACGCAGTATTTT. Its translation is CASSRLGVDSFTDTQYF.